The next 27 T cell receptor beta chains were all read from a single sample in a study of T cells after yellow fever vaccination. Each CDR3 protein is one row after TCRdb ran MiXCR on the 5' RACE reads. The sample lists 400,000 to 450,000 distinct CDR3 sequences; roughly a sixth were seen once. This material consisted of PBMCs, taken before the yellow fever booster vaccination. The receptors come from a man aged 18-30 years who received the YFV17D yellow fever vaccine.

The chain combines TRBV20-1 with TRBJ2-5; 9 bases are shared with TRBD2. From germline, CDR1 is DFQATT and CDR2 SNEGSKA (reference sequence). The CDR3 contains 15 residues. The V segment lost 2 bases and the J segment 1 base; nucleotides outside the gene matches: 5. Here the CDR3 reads CSARLRGGFQETQYF. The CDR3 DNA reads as TGCAGTGCTAGACTGCGGGGGGGTTTCCAAGAGACCCAGTACTTC.

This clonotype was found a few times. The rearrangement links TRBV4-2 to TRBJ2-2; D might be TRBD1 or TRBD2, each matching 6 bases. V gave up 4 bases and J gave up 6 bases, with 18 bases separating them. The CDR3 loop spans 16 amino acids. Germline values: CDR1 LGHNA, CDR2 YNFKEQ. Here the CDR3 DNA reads TGTGCCAGCAGCCTCACCCCAGGGAGGACAGCCGGGGAGCTGTTTTTT. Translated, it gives CASSLTPGRTAGELFF.

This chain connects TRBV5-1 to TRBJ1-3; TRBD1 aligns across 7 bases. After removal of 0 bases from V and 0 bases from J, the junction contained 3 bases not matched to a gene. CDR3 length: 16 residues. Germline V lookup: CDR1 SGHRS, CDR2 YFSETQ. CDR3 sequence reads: CASSLEGTDSGNTIYF. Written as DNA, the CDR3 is TGCGCCAGCAGCTTGGAGGGGACAGACTCTGGAAACACCATATATTTT.

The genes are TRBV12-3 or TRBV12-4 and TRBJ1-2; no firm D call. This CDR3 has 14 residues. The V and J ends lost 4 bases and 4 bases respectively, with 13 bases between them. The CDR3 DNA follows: TGTGCCAGCAGTTCGGGAGGCCTTAGCTATGGCTACACCTTC. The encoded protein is CASSSGGLSYGYTF.

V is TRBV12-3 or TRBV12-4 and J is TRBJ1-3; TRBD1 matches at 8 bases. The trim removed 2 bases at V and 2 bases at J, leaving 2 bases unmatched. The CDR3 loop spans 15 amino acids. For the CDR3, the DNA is TGTGCCAGCAGTTTACGCAGGGGGCCTGGAAACACCATATATTTT. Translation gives CASSLRRGPGNTIYF.

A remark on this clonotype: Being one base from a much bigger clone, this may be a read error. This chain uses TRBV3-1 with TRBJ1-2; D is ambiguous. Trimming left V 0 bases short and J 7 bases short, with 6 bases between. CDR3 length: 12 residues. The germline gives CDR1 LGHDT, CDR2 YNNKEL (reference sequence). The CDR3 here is CASSQDLGGYTF. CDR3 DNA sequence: TGTGCCAGCAGCCAAGATCTGGGTGGCTACACCTTC.

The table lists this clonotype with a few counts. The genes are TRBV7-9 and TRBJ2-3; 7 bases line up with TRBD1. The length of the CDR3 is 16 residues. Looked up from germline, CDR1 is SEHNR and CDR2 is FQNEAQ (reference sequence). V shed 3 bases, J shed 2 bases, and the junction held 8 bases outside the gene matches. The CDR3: CASSFRGSVNTDTQYF. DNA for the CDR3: TGTGCCAGCAGCTTCAGGGGGTCGGTGAACACAGATACGCAGTATTTT.

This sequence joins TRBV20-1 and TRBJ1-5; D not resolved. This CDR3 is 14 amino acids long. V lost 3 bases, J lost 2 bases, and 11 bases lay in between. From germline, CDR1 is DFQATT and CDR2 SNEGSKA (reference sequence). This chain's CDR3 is CSASSTDGNQPQHF. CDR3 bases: TGCAGTGCTAGTTCAACGGATGGCAATCAGCCCCAGCATTTT.

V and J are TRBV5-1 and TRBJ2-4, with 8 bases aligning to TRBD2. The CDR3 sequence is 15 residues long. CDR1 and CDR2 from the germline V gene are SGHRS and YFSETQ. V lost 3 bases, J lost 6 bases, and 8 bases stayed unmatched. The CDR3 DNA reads TGCGCCAGCAGCTCTCGGGGGGGCTTTGGAAACATTCAGTACTTC. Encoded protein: CASSSRGGFGNIQYF. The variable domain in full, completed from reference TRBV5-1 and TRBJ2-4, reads KAGVTQTPRYLIKTRGQQVTLSCSPISGHRSVSWYQQTPGQGLQFLFEYFSETQRNKGNFPGRFSGRQFSNSRSEMNVSTLELGDSALYLCASSSRGGFGNIQYFGAGTRLSVL.

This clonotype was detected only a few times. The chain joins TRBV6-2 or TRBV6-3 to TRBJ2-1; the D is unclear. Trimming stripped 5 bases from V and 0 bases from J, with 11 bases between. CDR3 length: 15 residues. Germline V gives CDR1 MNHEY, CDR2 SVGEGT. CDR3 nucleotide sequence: TGTGCCAGCAGTGATTGGGGTAGCTCCTACAATGAGCAGTTCTTC. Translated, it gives CASSDWGSSYNEQFF.

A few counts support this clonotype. CDR3 amino acids: CATKIGPRGRSGNTIYF. CDR3 coding DNA: TGTGCCACCAAGATCGGGCCGAGGGGGCGATCTGGAAACACCATATATTTT. The J gene is TRBJ1-3, the V gene TRBV15; TRBD1 aligns across 7 bases. This CDR3 spans 17 amino acids. The V and J ends lost 7 bases and 1 base, in that order; junction bases with no gene match: 13. CDR1 is LNHNV and CDR2 is YYDKDF in the germline V gene (reference sequence).

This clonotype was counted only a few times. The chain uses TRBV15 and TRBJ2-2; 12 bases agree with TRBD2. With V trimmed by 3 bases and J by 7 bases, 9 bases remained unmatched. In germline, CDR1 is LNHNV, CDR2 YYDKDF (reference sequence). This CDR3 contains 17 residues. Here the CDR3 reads CATSSGLAGGPIGELFF. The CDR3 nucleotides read TGTGCCACCAGCAGCGGGCTAGCGGGGGGGCCCATCGGGGAGCTGTTTTTT. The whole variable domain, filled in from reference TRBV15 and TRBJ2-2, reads DAMVIQNPRYQVTQFGKPVTLSCSQTLNHNVMYWYQQKSSQAPKLLFHYYDKDFNNEADTPDNFQSRRPNTSFCFLDIRSPGLGDTAMYLCATSSGLAGGPIGELFFGEGSRLTVL.

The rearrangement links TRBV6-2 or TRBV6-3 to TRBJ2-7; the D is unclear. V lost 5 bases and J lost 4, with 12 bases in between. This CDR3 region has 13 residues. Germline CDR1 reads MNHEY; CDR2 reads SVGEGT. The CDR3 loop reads CASSEPALYEQYF. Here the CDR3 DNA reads TGTGCCAGCAGTGAGCCGGCGTTGTACGAGCAGTACTTC.

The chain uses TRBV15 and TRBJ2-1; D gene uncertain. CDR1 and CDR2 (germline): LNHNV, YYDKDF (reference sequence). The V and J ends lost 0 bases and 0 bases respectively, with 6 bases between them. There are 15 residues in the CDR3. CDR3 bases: TGTGCCACCAGCAGAGATTCAGACTCCTACAATGAGCAGTTCTTC. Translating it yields CATSRDSDSYNEQFF.

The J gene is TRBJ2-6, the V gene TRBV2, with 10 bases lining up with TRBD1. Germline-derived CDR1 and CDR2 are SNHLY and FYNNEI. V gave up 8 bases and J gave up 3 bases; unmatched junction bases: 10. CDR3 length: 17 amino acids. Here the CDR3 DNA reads TGTGCCAGCGGCAGCTCGGGACAGGGGAATGGGGCCAACGTCCTGACTTTC. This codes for CASGSSGQGNGANVLTF.

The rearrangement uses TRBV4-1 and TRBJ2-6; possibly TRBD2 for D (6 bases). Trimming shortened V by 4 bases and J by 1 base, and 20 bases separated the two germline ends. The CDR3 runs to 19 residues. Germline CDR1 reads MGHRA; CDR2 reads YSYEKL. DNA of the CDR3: TGCGCCAGCAGCCTTGAGCGGGCGCAGGGTAAATCTGGGGCCAACGTCCTGACTTTC. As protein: CASSLERAQGKSGANVLTF.

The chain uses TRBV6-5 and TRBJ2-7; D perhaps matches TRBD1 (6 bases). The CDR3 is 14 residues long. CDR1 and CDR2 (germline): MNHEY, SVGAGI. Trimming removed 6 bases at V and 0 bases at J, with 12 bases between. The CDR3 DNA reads TGTGCCAGCAGACCCAGGGGTGGCTCCTACGAGCAGTACGTC. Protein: CASRPRGGSYEQYV.

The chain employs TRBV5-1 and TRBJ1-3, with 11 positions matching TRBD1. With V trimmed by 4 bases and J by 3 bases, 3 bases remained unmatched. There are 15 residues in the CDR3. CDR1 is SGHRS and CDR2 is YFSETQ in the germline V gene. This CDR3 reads CASSMDRGLGNTIYF. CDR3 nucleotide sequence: TGCGCCAGCAGCATGGACAGGGGGCTTGGAAACACCATATATTTT.

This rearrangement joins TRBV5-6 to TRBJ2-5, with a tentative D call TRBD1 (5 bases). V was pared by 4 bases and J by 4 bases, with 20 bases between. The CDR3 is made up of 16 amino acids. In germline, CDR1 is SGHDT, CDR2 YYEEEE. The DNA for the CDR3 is TGTGCCAGCAGCCCCTGGGGCCTGCTAAGGCTAGAGACCCAGTACTTC. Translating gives CASSPWGLLRLETQYF.

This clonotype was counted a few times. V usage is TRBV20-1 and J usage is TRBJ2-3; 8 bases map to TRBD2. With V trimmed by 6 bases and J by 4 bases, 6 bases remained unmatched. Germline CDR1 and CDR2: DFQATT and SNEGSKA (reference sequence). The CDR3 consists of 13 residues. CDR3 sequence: CSAKSGGPDTQYF. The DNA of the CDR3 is TGCAGTGCCAAAAGCGGGGGACCAGATACGCAGTATTTT.

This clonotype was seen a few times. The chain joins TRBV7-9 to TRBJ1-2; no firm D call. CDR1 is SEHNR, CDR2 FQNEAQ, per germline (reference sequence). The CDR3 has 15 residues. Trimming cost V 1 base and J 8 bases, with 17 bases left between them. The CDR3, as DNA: TGTGCCAGCAGCTTAGGTTCGGCCGGAAGAGTCGGCTACACCTTC. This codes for CASSLGSAGRVGYTF. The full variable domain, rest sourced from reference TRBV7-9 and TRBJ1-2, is DTGVSQNPRHKITKRGQNVTFRCDPISEHNRLYWYRQTLGQGPEFLTYFQNEAQLEKSRLLSDRFSAERPKGSFSTLEIQRTEQGDSAMYLCASSLGSAGRVGYTFGSGTRLTVV.

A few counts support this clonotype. In nucleotides, the CDR3 is TGTGCCGGACAGGGCAACCAAGAGACCCAGTACTTC. This translates into CAGQGNQETQYF. This chain uses TRBV7-9 with TRBJ2-5; 8 positions match TRBD1. This CDR3 comprises 12 residues. Germline assignment: CDR1 SEHNR and CDR2 FQNEAQ (reference sequence). The V gene end was trimmed by 11 bases and the J gene end by 0 bases; junction bases not matched to a gene: 2.

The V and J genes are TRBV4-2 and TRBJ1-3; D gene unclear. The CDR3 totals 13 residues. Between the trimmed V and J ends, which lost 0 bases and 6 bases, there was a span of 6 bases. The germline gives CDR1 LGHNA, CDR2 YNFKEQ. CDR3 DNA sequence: TGTGCCAGCAGCCAAGAAAAGGAAAACACCATATATTTT. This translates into CASSQEKENTIYF.

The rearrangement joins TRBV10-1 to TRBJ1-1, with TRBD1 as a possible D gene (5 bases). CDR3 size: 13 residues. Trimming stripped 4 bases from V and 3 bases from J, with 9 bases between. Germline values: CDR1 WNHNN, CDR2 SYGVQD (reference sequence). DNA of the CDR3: TGCGCCAGCAGTGGACAGAGGTACACTGAAGCTTTCTTT. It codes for CASSGQRYTEAFF.

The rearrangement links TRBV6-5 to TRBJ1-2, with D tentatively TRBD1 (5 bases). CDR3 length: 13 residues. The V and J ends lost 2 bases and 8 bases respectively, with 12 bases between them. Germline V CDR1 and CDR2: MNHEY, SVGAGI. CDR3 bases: TGTGCCAGCAGTTACCTCAGGGTGGGCGGCTACACCTTC. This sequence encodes CASSYLRVGGYTF.

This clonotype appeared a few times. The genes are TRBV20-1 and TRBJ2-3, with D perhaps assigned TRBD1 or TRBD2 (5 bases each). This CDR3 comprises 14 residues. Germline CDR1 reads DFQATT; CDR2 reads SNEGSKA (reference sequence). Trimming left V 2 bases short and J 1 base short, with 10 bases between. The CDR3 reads CSARKGPRTDTQYF. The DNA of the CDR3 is TGCAGTGCTAGAAAGGGACCCCGCACAGATACGCAGTATTTT.

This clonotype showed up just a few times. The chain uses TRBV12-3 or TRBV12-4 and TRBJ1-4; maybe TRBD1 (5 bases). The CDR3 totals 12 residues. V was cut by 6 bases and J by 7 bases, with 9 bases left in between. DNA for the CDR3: TGTGCCAGCAGGAGGGACGGTGAAAAACTGTTTTTT. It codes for CASRRDGEKLFF.